The 12 T cell receptor beta chains reported below all come from one sample, sequenced in a study of shared clonotypes between healthy human individuals. Naive CD8 populations comprised CD45RO-negative cells positively selected for CCR7, excluding terminally differentiated effector memory CD45RA+ cells. Clones were read by immunoSEQ multiplex PCR, and TCRdb kept only the in-frame ones, dropping some. The table shows about 1,900,000 clones, with around 96% occurring only once. The source material was naive CD8+ T cells sorted from blood. These receptors originate from a man aged 18 to 30 in good health.

V and J are TRBV4-1 and TRBJ2-3, with a possible D match to TRBD1 (6 bases). CDR1 and CDR2 (germline): MGHRA, YSYEKL. The V and J ends lost 4 bases and 2 bases respectively, with 19 bases between them. The CDR3 sequence is 17 residues long. In nucleotides, the CDR3 is TGCGCCAGCAGCCCCAGGACAGCGTTCCCTCACACAGATACGCAGTATTTT. Its translation: CASSPRTAFPHTDTQYF.

The chain couples TRBV4-3 to TRBJ1-4; 8 bases match TRBD1. The J segment lost 8 bases and the V segment lost 1 base, leaving 9 bases of the junction unmatched. The CDR3 has 16 amino acids. CDR1 is LGHNA and CDR2 is YSLEER in the germline V gene. As DNA, the CDR3 is TGCGCCAGCAGCCAAGTATCCGGACAGGGAGGGGAAAAACTGTTTTTT. Encoded protein: CASSQVSGQGGEKLFF.

V and J are TRBV4-1 and TRBJ1-1; D unresolved. CDR1 MGHRA and CDR2 YSYEKL come from the germline V gene. CDR3 length equals 14 residues. V lost 4 bases, J lost 1 base, and 10 bases lay in between. The CDR3 nucleotides are TGCGCCAGCAGCCTCTCCGCGGGGAACACTGAAGCTTTCTTT. It specifies CASSLSAGNTEAFF.

The rearrangement uses TRBV7-9 and TRBJ1-2; D remains ambiguous. The CDR3 has 13 residues. Germline loops: CDR1 SEHNR, CDR2 FQNEAQ (reference sequence). V was shortened by 1 base and J by 4 bases, with 7 bases between the two germline ends. CDR3 loop: CASSLEGTYGYTF. CDR3 DNA sequence: TGTGCCAGCAGCTTAGAGGGCACCTATGGCTACACCTTC.

This clone has only one observation. This sample includes further DNA sequences coding for the same CDR3. The J gene is TRBJ1-1, the V gene TRBV6-5, with no clear D. The CDR3 loop spans 13 amino acids. The germline V gene has CDR1 MNHEY and CDR2 SVGAGI. Between the trimmed V and J ends, which lost 0 bases and 8 bases, there was a span of 10 bases. The CDR3 sequence is CASSYSITTEAFF. CDR3 nucleotides: TGTGCCAGCAGTTACTCGATCACGACCGAAGCTTTCTTT.

The chain carries TRBV5-8 and TRBJ1-2, with 8 nucleotides matching TRBD1. CDR1 is SGHTS, CDR2 YDEGEE, per germline. The CDR3 sequence is 15 residues long. Trimming at V came to 0 bases and at J to 4 bases, leaving 5 bases not matched to a gene. For the CDR3, the DNA is TGTGCCAGCAGCTTGGGCCAGGGGGCGACCTATGGCTACACCTTC. Residues: CASSLGQGATYGYTF.

The chain links TRBV7-8 to TRBJ2-1; TRBD2 is a possible D gene (6 bases). The CDR3 has 16 residues. Germline V gene data show CDR1 as SGHVS and CDR2 as FQNEAQ. V was trimmed by 2 bases and J by 3 bases, leaving 14 bases between them. CDR3 in DNA: TGTGCCAGCAGCTTAAAGAAGCGGGTCGTCTACAATGAGCAGTTCTTC. This encodes CASSLKKRVVYNEQFF.

J is TRBJ2-3 and V is TRBV7-9, with 7 bases that match TRBD1. The junction had 4 bases not matched to a gene; V was cut back by 0 bases and J by 7 bases. The V gene's germline CDR1 is SEHNR and CDR2 FQNEAQ (reference sequence). The CDR3 totals 14 residues. In DNA form, the CDR3 reads TGTGCCAGCAGCTTAGCGATACAGGGGCATACGCAGTATTTT. It is translated as CASSLAIQGHTQYF.

A remark on this clone: Different DNA sequences within this sample yield the same CDR3. The chain is built from TRBV19 and TRBJ2-7; 12 bases fit TRBD1. The CDR3 runs to 14 residues. J gave up 6 bases and V 4 bases, and 4 bases lay outside the gene matches. Per the germline V gene, CDR1 is LNHDA and CDR2 is SQIVND (reference sequence). The CDR3 protein is CASSTGTGGREQYF. CDR3 DNA: TGTGCCAGTAGTACCGGGACAGGGGGCCGCGAGCAGTACTTC.

The chain links TRBV5-4 to TRBJ1-6, with 7 bases lining up with TRBD1. The CDR3 is made up of 12 amino acids. From germline, CDR1 is SGHNT and CDR2 YYREEE (reference sequence). V trimming: 9 bases; J trimming: 8 bases; junction bases outside the gene matches: 5. CDR3: CATTGEDSPLHF. The CDR3 DNA follows: TGTGCCACCACAGGGGAGGATTCACCCCTCCACTTT.

As to this clone: Other DNA sequences within the sample encode an identical CDR3. The V gene is TRBV4-1, the J gene TRBJ2-7; D gene uncertain. V dropped 0 bases and J dropped 5 bases, with 5 bases sitting between them. Germline CDR1 MGHRA, CDR2 YSYEKL. The length of the CDR3 is 12 residues. In DNA form, the CDR3 reads TGCGCCAGCAGCCAAGAAGGACACGAGCAGTACTTC. Its translation: CASSQEGHEQYF.

The chain is built from TRBV29-1 and TRBJ2-1; the match to TRBD2 covers 8 bases. The germline V gene encodes CDR1 SQVTM and CDR2 ANQGSEA. This CDR3 is built from 12 residues. With V trimmed by 3 bases and J by 9 bases, 4 bases remained unmatched. This chain's CDR3 is CSVEEAGVEQFF. As DNA, the CDR3 is TGCAGCGTTGAGGAAGCGGGGGTTGAGCAGTTCTTC.